The source of this TCR beta chain is a study of T cells after yellow fever vaccination. This CDR3 comprises 16 residues. V gave up 3 bases and J gave up 3 bases, with 15 bases separating them. Germline lookup yields CDR1 SGHTA and CDR2 FQGNSA. One entry per CDR3 protein results from TCRdb running MiXCR on the 5' RACE reads. This repertoire shows 500,000 to 650,000 distinct CDR3 sequences, around 17% found once; its top ten account for approximately 15%. This TCR was recovered from a man aged 18 to 29 who received the YFV17D yellow fever vaccine. Sample: PBMCs, taken less than 6 days after the first yellow fever vaccination. The rearrangement links TRBV7-2 to TRBJ1-5; D remains unclear. The CDR3 here is CASSLGPTRVNQPQHF. CDR3 sequence (DNA): TGTGCCAGCAGCTTGGGTCCGACGCGAGTCAATCAGCCCCAGCATTTT.